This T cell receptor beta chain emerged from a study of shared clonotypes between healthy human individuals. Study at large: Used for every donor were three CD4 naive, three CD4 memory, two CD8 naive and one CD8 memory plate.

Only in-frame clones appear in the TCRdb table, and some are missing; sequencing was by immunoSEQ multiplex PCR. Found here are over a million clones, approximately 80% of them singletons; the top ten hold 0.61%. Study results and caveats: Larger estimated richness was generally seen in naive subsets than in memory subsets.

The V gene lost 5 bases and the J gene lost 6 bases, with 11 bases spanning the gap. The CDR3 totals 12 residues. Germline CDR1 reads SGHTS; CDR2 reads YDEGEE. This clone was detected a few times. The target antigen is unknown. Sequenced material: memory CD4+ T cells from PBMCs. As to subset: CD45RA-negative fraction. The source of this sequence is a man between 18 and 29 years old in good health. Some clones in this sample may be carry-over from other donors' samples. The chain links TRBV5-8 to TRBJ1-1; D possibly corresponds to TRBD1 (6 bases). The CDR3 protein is CASSWGAAEAFF. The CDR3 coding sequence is TGTGCCAGCAGTTGGGGGGCTGCTGAAGCTTTCTTT. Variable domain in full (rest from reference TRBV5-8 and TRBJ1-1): EAGVTQSPTHLIKTRGQQATLRCSPISGHTSVYWYQQALGLGLQFLLWYDEGEERNRGNFPPRFSGRQFPNYSSELNVNALELEDSALYLCASSWGAAEAFFGQGTRLTVV.